This TCR beta chain was recovered during a study of metastatic and nonmetastatic thyroid tumors. Turning to the study itself: Malignant and benign thyroid patients had repertoires compared in peripheral blood and tumor or nodule tissue.

Original handling: A classifier for distant metastasis in papillary thyroid cancer was constructed using CDR3 differences observed across clinicopathological groups. TCRdb re-processed the PCR reads through MiXCR. The V and J calls come from TCRdb's annotation, not from the publication. The table lists under 20,000 clones, roughly a fifth of them singletons, with 17% in the top ten. Treatment of any kind had been given to no patient before thyroid surgery. This clone was seen ten or more times. Its antigen is unknown. Broader study findings: Reportedly, malignant thyroid tumors had significantly higher TCR beta diversity than benign nodules, in blood and tumor.

This CDR3 region has 11 residues. V lost 4 bases to trimming and J lost 5 bases, with 9 bases between them. Per germline, CDR1 DFQATT and CDR2 SNEGSKA (reference sequence). V is TRBV20-1 and J is TRBJ2-7; D is undetermined. The TCR comes from a female donor with papillary thyroid cancer or a benign thyroid nodule (not recorded which). Some clones in this sample may be carry-over from other donors' samples. The sample consisted of tumor tissue. CDR3 sequence (DNA): TGCAGTGCTAAGAACTCGAACGAGCAGTACTTC. It codes for CSAKNSNEQYF.